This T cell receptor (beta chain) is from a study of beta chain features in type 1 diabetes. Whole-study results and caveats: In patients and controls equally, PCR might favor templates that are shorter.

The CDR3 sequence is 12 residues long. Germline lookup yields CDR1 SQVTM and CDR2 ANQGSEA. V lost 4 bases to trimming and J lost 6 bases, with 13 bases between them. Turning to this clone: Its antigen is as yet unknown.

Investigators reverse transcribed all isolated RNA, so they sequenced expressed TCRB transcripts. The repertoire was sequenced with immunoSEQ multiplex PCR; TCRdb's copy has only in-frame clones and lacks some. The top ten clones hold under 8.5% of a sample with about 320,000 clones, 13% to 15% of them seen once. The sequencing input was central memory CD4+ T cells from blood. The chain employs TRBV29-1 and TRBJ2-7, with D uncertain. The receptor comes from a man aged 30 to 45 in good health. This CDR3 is CSVATDLPEQYF. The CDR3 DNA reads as TGCAGCGTTGCTACCGATCTCCCCGAGCAGTACTTC.